The rows below give T cell receptor beta chains drawn from one sample of a study of T cell responses to AZD1222 COVID-19 vaccine. Some clones are missing from TCRdb's copy, which holds only in-frame ones; the method was immunoSEQ multiplex PCR. The sample carries 90,000 to 150,000 clones, about 85% recorded once. The source material was peripheral blood, sampled 28 days after the second AZD1222 dose. The receptors derive from an adult who received the AZD1222 COVID-19 vaccine. Each CDR3 is given with its conserved first and last residue. D genes are given only for firm matches. Clone size is given for some rows only: seen once, a few or many times, or a class if the clone is expanded.

-	TRBV27	TRBJ2-7	-	CASSPLGLETYEQYF	TGTGCCAGCAGTCCCCTCGGACTTGAAACCTACGAGCAGTACTTC
-	TRBV30	TRBJ1-3	-	CAWGWGSGNTIYF	TGTGCCTGGGGGTGGGGGTCTGGAAACACCATATATTTT
-	TRBV7-6	TRBJ1-4	TRBD1	CASSPAGTGSEKLFF	TGTGCCAGCAGCCCAGCCGGGACAGGGAGTGAAAAACTGTTTTTT
-	TRBV19	TRBJ2-3	-	CASSRGRAGGTDTQYF	TGTGCCAGTAGTAGAGGCCGGGCGGGCGGCACAGATACGCAGTATTTT
once	TRBV4-1	TRBJ2-7	-	CASSRRSGKAEQYF	TGCGCCAGCAGCCGAAGGTCGGGTAAGGCCGAGCAGTACTTC
-	TRBV1	TRBJ2-2	-	CTSSEKARQGWTGELFF	TGCACCAGCAGCGAAAAGGCCAGACAGGGATGGACCGGGGAGCTGTTTTTT
once	TRBV7-2	TRBJ2-1	TRBD2	CASSLSGVQYNEQFF	TGTGCCAGCAGCCTCAGCGGGGTTCAGTACAATGAGCAGTTCTTC
-	TRBV28	TRBJ1-1	TRBD1	CASSFEGQMNTEAFF	TGTGCCAGCAGTTTCGAGGGACAGATGAACACTGAAGCTTTCTTT
-	TRBV7-8	TRBJ1-2	-	CASSLRSNYGYTF	TGTGCCAGCAGCTTAAGGAGTAACTATGGCTACACCTTC
once	TRBV5-1	TRBJ1-5	-	CASSFGGLGSNQPQHF	TGCGCCAGCAGCTTTGGGGGGCTTGGGAGCAATCAGCCCCAGCATTTT
-	TRBV27	TRBJ2-7	TRBD1	CASSLMGGQGAYEQYF	TGTGCCAGCAGTTTAATGGGCGGACAGGGGGCTTACGAGCAGTACTTC
-	TRBV27	TRBJ1-6	-	CASSFESSYNSPLHF	TGTGCCAGCAGTTTTGAGAGCTCCTATAATTCACCCCTCCACTTT
-	TRBV5-1	TRBJ1-1	-	CASSLAGGQTNTEAFF	TGCGCCAGCAGCTTGGCGGGAGGACAGACGAACACTGAAGCTTTCTTT
-	TRBV2	TRBJ2-5	-	CASSGDIQETQYF	TGTGCCAGCAGTGGGGACATACAAGAGACCCAGTACTTC
once	TRBV19	TRBJ2-5	TRBD1	CATTDRGSYQETQYF	TGTGCCACCACGGACAGGGGCTCGTACCAAGAGACCCAGTACTTC
-	TRBV30	TRBJ2-7	-	CAWSSTGRREQYF	TGTGCCTGGAGTTCCACAGGGCGTCGCGAGCAGTACTTC
-	TRBV29-1	TRBJ2-5	-	CSVAAGNKFSAQYF	TGCAGCGTTGCGGCGGGCAACAAGTTCTCGGCCCAGTACTTC
-	TRBV11-2	TRBJ1-5	TRBD1	CASSLGQGAVSNQPQHF	TGTGCCAGCAGCTTAGGACAGGGGGCCGTGAGCAATCAGCCCCAGCATTTT
-	TRBV11-1	TRBJ1-4	-	CASSSGLPATNEKLFF	TGTGCCAGCAGCTCGGGACTTCCTGCAACTAATGAAAAACTGTTTTTT
once	TRBV7-8	TRBJ1-6	TRBD1	CASTVTNRGLKSPLHF	TGTGCCAGCACCGTAACCAACAGGGGGCTGAAGTCACCCCTCCACTTT
once	TRBV5-4	TRBJ1-3	-	CASSLDGRVVGNTIYF	TGTGCCAGCAGCTTGGATGGCCGGGTTGTTGGAAACACCATATATTTT
-	TRBV11-2	TRBJ1-1	-	CASSLFRNTEAFF	TGTGCCAGCAGCTTATTCAGGAACACTGAAGCTTTCTTT
-	TRBV9	TRBJ2-3	-	CASSRGTDTQYF	TGTGCCAGCAGTCGTGGGACAGATACGCAGTATTTT
few	TRBV9	TRBJ1-2	-	CASSSPGGGGRNVNYGYTF	TGTGCCAGCAGCTCCCCCGGAGGCGGGGGCCGGAATGTTAACTATGGCTACACCTTC
-	TRBV30	TRBJ2-3	TRBD2	CAWSRASGYTSTDTQYF	TGTGCCTGGAGTAGGGCTAGCGGTTACACTAGCACAGATACGCAGTATTTT
-	TRBV7-8	TRBJ1-1	TRBD1	CASSLGDSLNTEAFF	TGTGCCAGCAGCTTGGGGGACAGCCTGAACACTGAAGCTTTCTTT
-	TRBV11-2	TRBJ2-7	TRBD1	CASSYGTVNREQYF	TGTGCCAGCAGTTACGGGACAGTGAACCGCGAGCAGTACTTC
-	TRBV25-1	TRBJ2-2	-	CASSEGDTGELFF	TGTGCCAGCAGTGAAGGCGACACCGGGGAGCTGTTTTTT
-	TRBV6-1	TRBJ1-1	-	CASSENPQGSTEAFF	TGTGCCAGCAGTGAAAACCCCCAGGGGAGCACTGAAGCTTTCTTT
once	TRBV6-1	TRBJ2-1	-	CASSEPLTGVEFF	TGTGCCAGCAGTGAACCCCTAACGGGGGTCGAGTTCTTC
few	TRBV20-1	TRBJ2-7	-	CSASTLLEQREEQYF	TGCAGTGCTAGTACCCTACTAGAACAACGAGAGGAGCAGTACTTC
-	TRBV12-2	TRBJ1-1	-	CASRRRRSGMAEAFF	TGTGCAAGTCGCCGCAGACGATCGGGGATGGCTGAAGCTTTCTTT
once	TRBV30	TRBJ2-4	-	CAWTSFGDLAKNIQYF	TGTGCCTGGACCTCATTTGGGGACTTAGCCAAAAACATTCAGTACTTC
-	TRBV19	TRBJ2-7	-	CASSIRPEYEQYF	TGTGCCAGTAGTATACGTCCTGAATACGAGCAGTACTTC
-	TRBV7-9	TRBJ2-7	TRBD1	CASTPKQGQGVYEQYF	TGTGCCAGCACCCCCAAGCAGGGACAGGGGGTTTACGAGCAGTACTTC
once	TRBV5-5	TRBJ1-1	-	CASSLGIGAGLNTEAFF	TGTGCCAGCAGCTTGGGGATCGGTGCTGGGCTGAACACTGAAGCTTTCTTT
-	TRBV7-2	TRBJ2-1	TRBD2	CASSLASVGGEQFF	TGTGCCAGCAGCTTAGCGTCGGTGGGGGGGGAGCAGTTCTTC
few	TRBV19	TRBJ2-2	-	CASGWGDAGELFF	TGTGCCTCCGGTTGGGGAGACGCGGGGGAGCTGTTTTTT
-	TRBV19	TRBJ2-1	TRBD1	CASSTRQGRINEQFF	TGTGCCAGTAGCACCCGACAGGGGAGGATCAATGAGCAGTTCTTC
-	TRBV10-2	TRBJ1-1	-	CASSEQYTEAFF	TGCGCCAGCAGTGAACAGTACACTGAAGCTTTCTTT
-	TRBV18	TRBJ1-2	-	CASSGTGYGYTF	TGTGCCAGCTCAGGAACAGGGTATGGCTACACCTTC
-	TRBV4-1	TRBJ1-2	TRBD1	CASSQSSTGVWGYTF	TGCGCCAGCAGCCAGAGTTCAACAGGGGTATGGGGCTACACCTTC
-	TRBV6-5	TRBJ2-5	-	CASSYSGSGQETQYF	TGTGCCAGCAGTTACTCGGGTAGCGGCCAAGAGACCCAGTACTTC
-	TRBV11-1	TRBJ1-2	TRBD1	CASSLRGGKGYTF	TGTGCCAGCAGCTTAAGAGGGGGCAAGGGCTACACCTTC
-	TRBV3-1/TRBV3-2	TRBJ2-7	TRBD1	CASSRLGDRQYF	TGTGCCAGCAGCCGACTGGGGGACAGGCAGTACTTC
-	TRBV25-1	TRBJ2-7	-	CASSDSRTQDREQYF	TGTGCCAGCAGTGATTCACGGACACAGGATCGTGAGCAGTACTTC
-	TRBV19	TRBJ2-2	-	CASSIVPTGTGELFF	TGTGCCAGTAGTATAGTACCTACAGGAACCGGGGAGCTGTTTTTT
-	TRBV28	TRBJ1-1	-	CASSETGMNTEAFF	TGTGCCAGCAGCGAAACAGGGATGAACACTGAAGCTTTCTTT
once	TRBV7-2	TRBJ1-1	-	CASNKQGNTEAFF	TGTGCCAGCAATAAACAGGGGAACACTGAAGCTTTCTTT
-	TRBV6-5	TRBJ1-2	TRBD1	CASSQGTDYGYTF	TGTGCCAGCAGCCAGGGGACAGATTATGGCTACACCTTC
-	TRBV4-1	TRBJ1-1	-	CASSQEGGNTEAFF	TGCGCCAGCAGCCAAGAAGGAGGGAACACTGAAGCTTTCTTT
-	TRBV28	TRBJ2-3	-	CASSTDPDTDTQYF	TGTGCCAGCAGTACCGACCCGGACACAGATACGCAGTATTTT
-	TRBV2	TRBJ2-4	-	CASRLANEKGNIQYF	TGTGCCAGCAGACTAGCAAACGAGAAAGGAAACATTCAGTACTTC
-	TRBV20-1	TRBJ2-3	TRBD2	CSGGRGDTQYF	TGCAGTGGTGGGCGGGGGGATACGCAGTATTTT
-	TRBV7-9	TRBJ2-1	-	CASSSQGRGRDEQFF	TGTGCCAGCAGCTCCCAGGGGAGGGGTCGAGATGAGCAGTTCTTC
-	TRBV11-2	TRBJ1-1	-	CASSLLGSGTEAFF	TGTGCCAGCAGCCTCCTCGGTAGTGGGACTGAAGCTTTCTTT
-	TRBV7-2	TRBJ2-1	TRBD2	CASSLGGGDEQFF	TGTGCCAGCAGCTTAGGCGGGGGGGACGAGCAGTTCTTC